The 3 T cell receptor beta chains given below trace back to one sample, sequenced in a study of blood T cell repertoires in COVID-19. The data were produced by immunoSEQ multiplex PCR, yet TCRdb's version contains in-frame clones alone and is incomplete. The data contain roughly 410,000 clones, around 92% of them singletons. Sequencing was done on a sample of peripheral blood. Receptor source: a man aged 35-49 years with acute or convalescent COVID-19.

The rearrangement uses TRBV9 and TRBJ2-1; 10 bases are shared with TRBD2. The CDR3 has 15 amino acids. The V gene's germline CDR1 is SGDLS and CDR2 YYNGEE. The V gene end was trimmed by 4 bases and the J gene end by 7 bases; junction bases not matched to a gene: 8. CDR3 region: CASSPRLAGVNEQFF. CDR3 in DNA: TGTGCCAGCAGCCCCCGGCTAGCGGGGGTAAATGAGCAGTTCTTC.

This clone has a single count. V is TRBV6-5 and J is TRBJ2-7, with 9 nucleotides matching TRBD2. The CDR3 runs to 13 residues. J was trimmed by 4 bases and V by 4 bases; bases with no gene match: 2. Germline V gene data show CDR1 as MNHEY and CDR2 as SVGAGI. The CDR3 DNA reads as TGTGCCAGCAGTTCGCGGGAGGGTTACGAGCAGTACTTC. As protein: CASSSREGYEQYF.

The rearrangement links TRBV13 to TRBJ2-3; a weak D match, TRBD2 (6 bases). V dropped 5 bases and J dropped 0 bases, with 15 bases sitting between them. The CDR3 has 16 amino acids. Germline loops: CDR1 PRHDT, CDR2 FYEKMQ (reference sequence). The CDR3 loop is CASSPTLARSTDTQYF. CDR3 coding DNA: TGTGCCAGCAGCCCAACTCTAGCGAGAAGCACAGATACGCAGTATTTT. The whole variable domain, filled in from reference TRBV13 and TRBJ2-3, reads AAGVIQSPRHLIKEKRETATLKCYPIPRHDTVYWYQQGPGQDPQFLISFYEKMQSDKGSIPDRFSAQQFSDYHSELNMSSLELGDSALYFCASSPTLARSTDTQYFGPGTRLTVL.